This TCR beta chain came from a study of T cell changes during pregnancy in multiple sclerosis. Using immunoSEQ multiplex PCR, the repertoire was profiled, and TCRdb retains in-frame clones only, with some absent. The sample lists tens of thousands of clones, 90% occurring once. Trimming cost V 5 bases and J 3 bases; bases outside gene matches: 9. The CDR3 is 15 residues long. Germline CDR1 is SNHLY and CDR2 is FYNNEI. This material consisted of CD4+ T cells from peripheral blood mononuclear cells, taken in the second trimester of pregnancy. The origin of this receptor is a female donor with multiple sclerosis, enrolled in a pregnancy study. The chain carries TRBV2 and TRBJ2-5; 7 positions match TRBD2. The CDR3 nucleotides read TGTGCCAGCAGTTTCCTCATCGGGGGGAAAGAGACCCAGTACTTC. Its translation: CASSFLIGGKETQYF.